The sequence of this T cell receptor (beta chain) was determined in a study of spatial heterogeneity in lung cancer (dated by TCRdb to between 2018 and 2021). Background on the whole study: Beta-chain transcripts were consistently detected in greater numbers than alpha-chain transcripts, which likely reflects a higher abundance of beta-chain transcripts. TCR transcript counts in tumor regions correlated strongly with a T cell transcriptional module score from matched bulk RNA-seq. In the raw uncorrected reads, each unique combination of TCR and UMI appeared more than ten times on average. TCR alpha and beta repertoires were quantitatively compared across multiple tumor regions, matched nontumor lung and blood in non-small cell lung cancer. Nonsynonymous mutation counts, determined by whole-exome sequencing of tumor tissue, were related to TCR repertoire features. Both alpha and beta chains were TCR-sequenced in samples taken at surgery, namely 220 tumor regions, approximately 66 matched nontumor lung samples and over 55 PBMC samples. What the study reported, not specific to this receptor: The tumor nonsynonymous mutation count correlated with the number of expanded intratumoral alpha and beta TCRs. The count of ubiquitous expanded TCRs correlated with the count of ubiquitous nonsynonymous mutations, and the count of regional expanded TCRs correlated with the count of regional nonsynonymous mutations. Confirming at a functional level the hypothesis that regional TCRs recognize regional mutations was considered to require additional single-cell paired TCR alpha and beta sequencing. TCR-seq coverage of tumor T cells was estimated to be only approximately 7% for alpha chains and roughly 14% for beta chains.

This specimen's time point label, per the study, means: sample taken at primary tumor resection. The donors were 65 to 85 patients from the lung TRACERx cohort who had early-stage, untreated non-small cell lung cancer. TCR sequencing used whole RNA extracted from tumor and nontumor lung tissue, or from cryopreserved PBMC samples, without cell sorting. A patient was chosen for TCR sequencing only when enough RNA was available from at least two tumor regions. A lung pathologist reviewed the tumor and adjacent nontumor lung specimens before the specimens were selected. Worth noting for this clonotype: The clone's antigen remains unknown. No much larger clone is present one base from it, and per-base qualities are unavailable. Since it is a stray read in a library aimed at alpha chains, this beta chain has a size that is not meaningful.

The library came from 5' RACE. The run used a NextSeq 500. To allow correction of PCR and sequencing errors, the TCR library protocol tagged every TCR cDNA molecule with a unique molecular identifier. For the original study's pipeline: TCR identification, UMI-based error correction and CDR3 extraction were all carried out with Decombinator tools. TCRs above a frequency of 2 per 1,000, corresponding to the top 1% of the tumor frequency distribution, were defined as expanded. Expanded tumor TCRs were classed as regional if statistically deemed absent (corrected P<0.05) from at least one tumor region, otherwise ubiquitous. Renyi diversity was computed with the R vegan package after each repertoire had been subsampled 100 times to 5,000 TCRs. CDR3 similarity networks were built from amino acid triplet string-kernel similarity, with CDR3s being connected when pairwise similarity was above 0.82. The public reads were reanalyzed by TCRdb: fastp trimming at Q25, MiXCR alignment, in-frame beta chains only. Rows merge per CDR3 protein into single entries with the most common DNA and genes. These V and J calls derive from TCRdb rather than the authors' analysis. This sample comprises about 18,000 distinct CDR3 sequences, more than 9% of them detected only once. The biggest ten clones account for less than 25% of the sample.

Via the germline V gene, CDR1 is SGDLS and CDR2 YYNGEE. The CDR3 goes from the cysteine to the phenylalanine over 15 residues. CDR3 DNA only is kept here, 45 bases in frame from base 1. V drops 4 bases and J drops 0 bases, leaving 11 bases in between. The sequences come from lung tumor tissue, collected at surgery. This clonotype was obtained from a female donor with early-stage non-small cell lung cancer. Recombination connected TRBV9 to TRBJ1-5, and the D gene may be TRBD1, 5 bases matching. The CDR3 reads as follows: CASSQGSLSNQPQHF. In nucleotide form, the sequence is TGTGCCAGCAGCCAGGGCAGCCTTAGCAATCAGCCCCAGCATTTT.